The present T cell receptor (beta chain) was sequenced within a study of CD8 T cells in Susac syndrome. CD8+ and CD4+ T cells circulating in blood were sequenced for TCR beta. RNA was extracted with the RNeasy kit, and a quantity of roughly 0.5 to 1 ug was reverse transcribed using random hexamers. Multiplex PCR with immunoSEQ amplified the TCR beta CDR3 across 54 Vbeta and 13 Jbeta. TCRdb analysed the immunoSEQ multiplex PCR reads with MiXCR anew, one entry per CDR3 protein. The sample consists of more than 65,000 distinct CDR3 sequences, approximately 95% of them appearing once. This CDR3 contains 14 residues. The V end was cut by 1 base, the J end by 4 bases, with 10 bases between. The germline V gene has CDR1 LGHNA and CDR2 YNFKEQ.

This receptor was identified in a human donor in good health. The sequenced sample was CD8+ T cells from PBMCs. The rearrangement uses TRBV4-2 and TRBJ1-2; TRBD1 is a possible D gene (6 bases). As DNA, the CDR3 is TGTGCCAGCAGCCAAGCCGACAGGATCTATGGCTACACCTTC. Amino acid sequence: CASSQADRIYGYTF.